The subject of this entry is one T cell receptor beta chain. This PCR relied on a set of 60 Vbeta primers and 13 Jbeta primers. The data were produced by immunoSEQ multiplex PCR, yet TCRdb's version contains in-frame clones alone and is incomplete. The data show fewer than 200,000 clones, 84% seen once. These data are taken from a study of cytomegalovirus exposure and HLA in healthy donors. Overall study context: Around 81% of roughly 430 genotyped donors fell in the Caucasian-associated ancestry cluster.

The V end lost 4 bases, the J end lost 6 bases, and 15 bases lay between the germline ends. This CDR3 comprises 14 residues. Germline values: CDR1 SGHTA, CDR2 FQGNSA. The clonotype was recovered from a man younger than 40 in good health and CMV-seronegative. The V and J genes are TRBV7-2 and TRBJ1-2; possibly TRBD1 for D (5 bases). What was sequenced was PBMCs. As DNA, the CDR3 is TGTGCCAGCAGCTCCTGGCAGGGAAAGGATGGCTACACCTTC. It is translated as CASSSWQGKDGYTF.